The clone carrying this TCR beta chain has a handful of counts. TCRdb's copy holds only in-frame clones and misses some; the assay was immunoSEQ multiplex PCR. The data hold tens of thousands of clones, with under 75% observed a single time. The data stem from a study of cytotoxic CD8 clonotypes in ibrutinib-treated CLL. The germline V gene encodes CDR1 SGHNT and CDR2 YENEEA. Trimming shortened V by 3 bases and J by 6 bases, and 11 bases separated the two germline ends. The CDR3 spans 14 residues. Here the sequenced sample was PBMCs, taken after 12 months of ibrutinib treatment. This TCR was recovered from a human donor with chronic lymphocytic leukemia. V gene TRBV11-3 combines with J gene TRBJ1-4, with TRBD1 as a possible D gene (6 bases). CDR3 sequence (DNA): TGTGCCAGCAGCTTGCAGGGGCCGGATGAAAAACTGTTTTTT. Protein: CASSLQGPDEKLFF.